This paragraph covers one T cell receptor beta chain sequence. V shed 4 bases, J shed 10 bases, and the junction held 7 bases outside the gene matches. The CDR3 has 13 amino acids. Germline values: CDR1 MNHEY, CDR2 SVGEGT. In the source study's methods: Nucleated cell number was recorded as an estimate derived from reference gene primer amplification. Measured with immunoSEQ multiplex PCR; TCRdb has only the in-frame clones, and not every one. V and J calls and clone size are as listed in that table; D and trimming were resolved from the DNA. The table records over 250,000 clones, 85% to 90% of them present only once. The record originates from a study of blood T cell repertoires in COVID-19. Study-level background: The origin of the acute and convalescent COVID-19 samples was the United States, Italy and Spain.

Donors were grouped by their self-reported clinical history. Resolution of symptoms, clearance, or two negative PCRs was present in recovered Cohort 3 donors. The J gene is TRBJ1-5, the V gene TRBV6-2 or TRBV6-3, with 7 bases aligning to TRBD1. Sequencing was performed on PBMCs or T cells enriched from blood (not recorded which). The receptor comes from a woman under 30 who had recovered from COVID-19. CDR3 amino acids: CASSWTGQSPQHF. DNA of the CDR3: TGTGCCAGCAGTTGGACGGGACAGTCACCCCAGCATTTT.